This passage covers 12 T cell receptor beta chains from one sample sequenced in a study of T-cell memory formation after mild COVID-19. TCRdb fed the 5' RACE reads into MiXCR, producing one record per CDR3 protein. This sample has about 110,000 distinct CDR3 sequences, with about a sixth found just once. The source material was PBMCs or a T cell subset sorted from them (not recorded which). The receptors were gathered from a man in his late teens or twenties who had mild COVID-19 (a few samples of this study predate the infection). Cell type and time point are not known.

This chain connects TRBV7-2 to TRBJ2-3; 11 positions agree with TRBD2. J lost 2 bases, V lost 4 bases, and 2 bases had no gene match. The germline CDR1 and CDR2 sequences are SGHTA and FQGNSA. The CDR3 is 15 residues long. The DNA for the CDR3 is TGTGCCAGCAGCTCGACTAGCGGGGCCACAGATACGCAGTATTTT. It encodes CASSSTSGATDTQYF.

This clonotype was counted a few times. CDR3 residues: CSAHRTSGGLSYNEQFF. The CDR3 DNA reads as TGCAGTGCACACAGGACTAGCGGGGGGCTTTCCTACAATGAGCAGTTCTTC. The chain links TRBV20-1 to TRBJ2-1; 14 bases are shared with TRBD2. The V and J ends lost 6 bases and 1 base, in that order; junction bases with no gene match: 8. The germline CDR1 and CDR2 sequences are DFQATT and SNEGSKA (reference sequence). The CDR3 totals 17 residues.

V and J are TRBV6-5 and TRBJ1-2; D remains ambiguous. Germline-derived CDR1 and CDR2 are MNHEY and SVGAGI. The length of the CDR3 is 13 residues. V was pared by 0 bases and J by 8 bases, with 10 bases between. The DNA for the CDR3 is TGTGCCAGCAGTTACTCGTTTCCTAGCGGCTACACCTTC. Residues: CASSYSFPSGYTF.

This clonotype was observed a handful of times. This sequence joins TRBV28 and TRBJ2-7; D may be TRBD1 (6 bases). This CDR3 comprises 13 residues. Germline loops: CDR1 MDHEN, CDR2 SYDVKM. Trimming took off 5 bases at V and 4 bases at J, with 12 bases between the two ends. The CDR3 protein is CASSPGQLYEQYV. CDR3 nucleotides: TGTGCCAGCAGTCCCGGACAGCTATACGAGCAGTACGTC.

The CDR3 reads CASSLQQNTEAFF. Here the CDR3 DNA reads TGCGCCAGCAGCTTGCAACAGAACACTGAAGCTTTCTTT. The V gene is TRBV5-1, the J gene TRBJ1-1; D not certain. Looked up from germline, CDR1 is SGHRS and CDR2 is YFSETQ. The CDR3 totals 13 residues. V was clipped by 1 base and J by 1 base, with 5 bases between them.

The chain is built from TRBV4-3 and TRBJ2-5; TRBD1 agrees at 8 bases. Germline V gives CDR1 LGHNA, CDR2 YSLEER. The CDR3 has 15 amino acids. After removal of 3 bases from V and 5 bases from J, the junction contained 8 bases not matched to a gene. In DNA form, the CDR3 reads TGCGCCAGCAGCCAGAGACAGGGGTCTCAGGAGACCCAGTACTTC. It is translated as CASSQRQGSQETQYF.

This clonotype appeared a few times. The chain couples TRBV18 to TRBJ2-7; a weak D match, TRBD1 (6 bases). Trimming took 6 bases from V and 2 from J, leaving 11 bases between them. The CDR3 consists of 13 residues. Germline V gene sequence: CDR1 KGHSH, CDR2 LQKENI. The CDR3 loop is CASSSGTTYEQYF. The CDR3 coding sequence is TGTGCCAGCTCCTCCGGGACAACCTACGAGCAGTACTTC. Filled out from reference TRBV18 and TRBJ2-7, the complete variable domain reads NAGVMQNPRHLVRRRGQEARLRCSPMKGHSHVYWYRQLPEEGLKFMVYLQKENIIDESGMPKERFSAEFPKEGPSILRIQQVVRGDSAAYFCASSSGTTYEQYFGPGTRLTVT.

The V call is TRBV2, the J call TRBJ1-2; possible D gene TRBD1, 5 bases. This CDR3 comprises 13 residues. Germline CDR1 is SNHLY and CDR2 is FYNNEI. The V and J ends lost 5 bases and 2 bases respectively, with 9 bases between them. CDR3 residues: CASSQDINYGYTF. DNA for the CDR3: TGTGCCAGCAGTCAGGACATAAACTATGGCTACACCTTC. The full variable domain, in which reference TRBV2 and TRBJ1-2 provide the parts outside the CDR3, is EPEVTQTPSHQVTQMGQEVILRCVPISNHLYFYWYRQILGQKVEFLVSFYNNEISEKSEIFDDQFSVERPDGSNFTLKIRSTKLEDSAMYFCASSQDINYGYTFGSGTRLTVV.

CDR3 sequence (DNA): TGTGCCAGCAGTTACTGGGGACAGGGGATGGGGAAGACCCAGTACTTC. It is translated as CASSYWGQGMGKTQYF. The chain joins TRBV6-5 to TRBJ2-5; 10 positions match TRBD1. CDR1 is MNHEY, CDR2 SVGAGI, per germline. Germline trimming cut 1 base from V and 6 bases from J; bases unmatched to any gene: 8. The CDR3 consists of 16 residues.

This clonotype came up once. As the CDR3 is not closed by the conserved phenylalanine or tryptophan, this likely results from a read error. It is unclear where the CDR3 begins or ends on the DNA, so no DNA is shown, and the CDR3 is as TCRdb lists it. The rearrangement links TRBV20-1 to TRBJ1-2; the DNA was not used to check the table's D call, TRBD1. The CDR3 is 12 residues long, ends included. Per the germline V gene, CDR1 is DFQATT and CDR2 is SNEGSKA (reference sequence). The CDR3 loop is CSASDGTLRWGI.

The chain is built from TRBV15 and TRBJ2-7; possibly TRBD1 for D (6 bases). In germline, CDR1 is LNHNV, CDR2 YYDKDF (reference sequence). The CDR3 runs 13 residues. V was clipped by 7 bases and J by 6 bases, with 16 bases between them. The CDR3 bases are TGTGCCACCACCCTGGGGGCAGGGGTCGAGCAGTACTTC. Translating gives CATTLGAGVEQYF.

This chain joins TRBV5-1 and TRBJ2-2; D is uncertain. V was pared by 0 bases and J by 6 bases, with 12 bases between. CDR1 SGHRS and CDR2 YFSETQ come from the germline V gene. CDR3 length equals 15 residues. The CDR3 DNA is TGCGCCAGCAGCTTGGCCGGATTGCGTGCCGGGGAGCTGTTTTTT. It codes for CASSLAGLRAGELFF.